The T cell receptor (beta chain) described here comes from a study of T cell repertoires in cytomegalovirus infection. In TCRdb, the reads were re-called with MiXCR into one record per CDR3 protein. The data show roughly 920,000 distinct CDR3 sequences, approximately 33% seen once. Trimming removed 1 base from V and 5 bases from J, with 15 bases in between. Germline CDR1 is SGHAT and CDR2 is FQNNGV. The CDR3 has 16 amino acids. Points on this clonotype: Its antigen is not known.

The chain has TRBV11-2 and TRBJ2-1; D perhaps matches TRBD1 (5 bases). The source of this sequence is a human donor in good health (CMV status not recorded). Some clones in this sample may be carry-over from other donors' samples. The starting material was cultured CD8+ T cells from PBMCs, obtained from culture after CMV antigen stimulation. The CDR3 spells CASSLGPGQFHNEQFF. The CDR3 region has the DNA TGTGCCAGCAGCTTAGGGCCAGGGCAGTTTCACAATGAGCAGTTCTTC.